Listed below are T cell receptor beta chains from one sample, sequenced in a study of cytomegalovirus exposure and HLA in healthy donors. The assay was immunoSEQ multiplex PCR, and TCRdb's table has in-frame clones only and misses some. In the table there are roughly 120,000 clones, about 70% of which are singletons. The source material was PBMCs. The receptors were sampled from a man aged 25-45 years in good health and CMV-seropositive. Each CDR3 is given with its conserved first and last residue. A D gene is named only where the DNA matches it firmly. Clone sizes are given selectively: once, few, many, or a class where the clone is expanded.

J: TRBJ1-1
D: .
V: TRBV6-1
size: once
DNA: TGTGCCAGCAGACCGGGGGTGAACACTGAAGCTTTCTTT
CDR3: CASRPGVNTEAFF

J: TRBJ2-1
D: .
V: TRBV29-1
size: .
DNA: TGCAGCGTTGACCCTTGGGCCGACTACTCTGAGCAGTTCTTC
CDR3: CSVDPWADYSEQFF

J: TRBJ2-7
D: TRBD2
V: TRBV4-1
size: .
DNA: TGCGCCAGCAGCCAAGACCTAGCGGGTGCCTACGAGCAGTACTTC
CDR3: CASSQDLAGAYEQYF

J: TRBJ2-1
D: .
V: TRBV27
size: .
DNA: TGTGCCAGCAGTTTATCCAGGGGCGGGGAGCAGTTCTTC
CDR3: CASSLSRGGEQFF

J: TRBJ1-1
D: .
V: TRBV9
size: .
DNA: TGTGCCAGCAGCCTTCAAGGGGCCCAGAACACTGAAGCTTTCTTT
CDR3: CASSLQGAQNTEAFF

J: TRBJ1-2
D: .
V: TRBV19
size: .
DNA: TGTGCCAGTACCGCAACGACAGTTAACTATGGCTACACCTTC
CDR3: CASTATTVNYGYTF

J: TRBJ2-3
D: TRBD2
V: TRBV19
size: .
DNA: TGTGCCAGTTCAGCTCAGAGACTAGCGGGGGGGCGAGATACGCAGTATTTT
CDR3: CASSAQRLAGGRDTQYF

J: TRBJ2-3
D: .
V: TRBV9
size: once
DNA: TGTGCCAGCAGCGCGACAACAATGCTGAGAGATACGCAGTATTTT
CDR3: CASSATTMLRDTQYF

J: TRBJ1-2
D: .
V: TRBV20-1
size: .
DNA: TGCAGTGCTAGCCCCAGCTATGGCTACACCTTC
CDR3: CSASPSYGYTF

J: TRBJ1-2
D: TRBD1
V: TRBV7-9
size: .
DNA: TGTGCCAGCAGTCGGACAGGCGCCTATGGCTACACCTTC
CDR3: CASSRTGAYGYTF

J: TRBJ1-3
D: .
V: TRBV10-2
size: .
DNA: TGCGCCAGCCGCTCTGGAAACACCATATATTTT
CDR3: CASRSGNTIYF

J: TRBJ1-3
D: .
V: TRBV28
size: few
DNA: TGTGCCAGCAGTTTAGTTGACAGGCTAAACACCATATATTTT
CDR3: CASSLVDRLNTIYF

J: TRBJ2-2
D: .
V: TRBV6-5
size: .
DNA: TGTGCCAGCAGTTCGGTAATCGGGACTAACACCGGGGAGCTGTTTTTT
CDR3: CASSSVIGTNTGELFF

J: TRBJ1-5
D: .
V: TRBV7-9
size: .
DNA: TGTGCCAGCAGCCAAACAGGCTTCAATCAGCCCCAGCATTTT
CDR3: CASSQTGFNQPQHF

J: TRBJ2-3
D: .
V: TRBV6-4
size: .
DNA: TGTGCCAGCAGTGACTCGTCGAGGGATACGCAGTATTTT
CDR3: CASSDSSRDTQYF

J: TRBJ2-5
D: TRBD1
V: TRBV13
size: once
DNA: TGTGCCAGCAGCTTACGACAGGGGCAAGAGACCCAGTACTTC
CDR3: CASSLRQGQETQYF